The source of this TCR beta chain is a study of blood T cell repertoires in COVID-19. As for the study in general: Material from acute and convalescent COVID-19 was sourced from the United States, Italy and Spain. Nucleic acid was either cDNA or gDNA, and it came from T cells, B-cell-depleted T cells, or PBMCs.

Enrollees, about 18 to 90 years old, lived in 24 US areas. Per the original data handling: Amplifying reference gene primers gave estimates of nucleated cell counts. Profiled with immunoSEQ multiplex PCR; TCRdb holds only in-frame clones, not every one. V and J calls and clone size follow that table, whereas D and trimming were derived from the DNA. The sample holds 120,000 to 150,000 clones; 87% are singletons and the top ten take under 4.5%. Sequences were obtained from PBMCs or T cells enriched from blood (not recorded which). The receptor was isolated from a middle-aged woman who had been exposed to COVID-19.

CDR3 residues: CASSSATGTGMDEQYF. The CDR3 coding sequence is TGTGCCAGCAGCTCAGCAACCGGGACAGGGATGGACGAGCAGTACTTC. The chain links TRBV25-1 to TRBJ2-7; 9 positions agree with TRBD1. CDR1 MGHDK and CDR2 SYGVNS come from the germline V gene. J was trimmed by 5 bases and V by 6 bases; bases with no gene match: 14. This CDR3 spans 16 amino acids.